Presented here are 5 T cell receptor beta chains from one specimen sequenced in a study of technical replicates of blood from several donors. Profiled with immunoSEQ multiplex PCR; TCRdb holds only in-frame clones, not every one. This table has around 60,000 clones, 80% to 95% appearing once. Sequenced: PBMCs. The receptors were sampled from a human donor in good health. Some clones in this sample may be carry-over from other donors' samples.

The rearrangement links TRBV9 to TRBJ2-2; unclear D gene. Germline V gene lookup returns CDR1 SGDLS and CDR2 YYNGEE. The length of the CDR3 is 13 residues. V lost 4 bases and J 5 bases, leaving 9 bases between the germline ends. CDR3 in DNA: TGTGCCAGCAGCCCCTTACTGACCGGGGAGCTGTTTTTT. Translation: CASSPLLTGELFF.

The chain is built from TRBV7-2 and TRBJ2-1; 11 nucleotides align to TRBD2. V lost 1 base to trimming and J lost 9 bases; unmatched junction nucleotides: 8. The CDR3 totals 16 residues. Germline V gives CDR1 SGHTA, CDR2 FQGNSA. The CDR3 loop reads CASSLGGASGRSEQFF. The CDR3 region has the DNA TGTGCCAGCAGCTTAGGCGGCGCTAGCGGGAGGAGTGAGCAGTTCTTC.

This chain connects TRBV5-6 to TRBJ1-2; D is ambiguous. The germline V gene has CDR1 SGHDT and CDR2 YYEEEE. CDR3 length equals 14 residues. V was cut by 0 bases and J by 0 bases, with 6 bases left in between. The CDR3, as DNA: TGTGCCAGCAGCTTGGGGAGTACTAACTATGGCTACACCTTC. It specifies CASSLGSTNYGYTF.

The chain links TRBV5-1 to TRBJ2-1; weak D call: TRBD2 (6 bases). Germline-derived CDR1 and CDR2 are SGHRS and YFSETQ. This CDR3 is built from 14 residues. The V gene lost 3 bases and the J gene lost 2 bases, with 9 bases spanning the gap. The CDR3 nucleotides read TGCGCCAGCAGCTCGGGGGAGCCCTACAATGAGCAGTTCTTC. Protein: CASSSGEPYNEQFF.

The genes are TRBV19 and TRBJ1-5; D gene ambiguous. CDR3 size: 16 residues. Trimming left V 7 bases short and J 0 bases short, with 16 bases between. Germline CDR1 reads LNHDA; CDR2 reads SQIVND (reference sequence). CDR3 bases: TGTGCCAGTAACCCAGGCAGGAAAAATAGCAATCAGCCCCAGCATTTT. This gives the protein CASNPGRKNSNQPQHF.